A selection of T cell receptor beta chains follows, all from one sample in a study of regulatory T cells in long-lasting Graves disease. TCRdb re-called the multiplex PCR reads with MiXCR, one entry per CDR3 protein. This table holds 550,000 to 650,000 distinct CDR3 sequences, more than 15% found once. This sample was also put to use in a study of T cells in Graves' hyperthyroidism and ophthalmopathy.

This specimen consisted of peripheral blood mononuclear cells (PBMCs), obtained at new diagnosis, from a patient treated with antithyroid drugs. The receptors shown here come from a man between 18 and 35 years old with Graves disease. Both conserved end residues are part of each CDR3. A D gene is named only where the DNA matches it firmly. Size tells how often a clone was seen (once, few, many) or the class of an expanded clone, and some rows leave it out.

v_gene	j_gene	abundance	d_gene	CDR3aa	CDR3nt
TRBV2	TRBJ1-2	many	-	CASSESNSYGYTF	TGTGCCAGCAGTGAAAGCAACAGCTATGGCTACACCTTC
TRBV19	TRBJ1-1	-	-	CASAYTANTEAFF	TGTGCCAGCGCCTACACAGCGAACACTGAAGCTTTCTTT
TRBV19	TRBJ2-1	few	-	CASSITAYNEQFF	TGTGCCAGTAGTATCACGGCATACAATGAGCAGTTCTTC
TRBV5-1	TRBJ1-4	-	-	CASSKGPNEKLFF	TGCGCCAGCAGCAAGGGACCAAATGAAAAACTGTTTTTT
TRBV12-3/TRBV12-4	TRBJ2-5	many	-	CASTGKETQYF	TGTGCCAGCACCGGGAAAGAGACCCAGTACTTC
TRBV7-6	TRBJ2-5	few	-	CASSFKRLETQYF	TGTGCCAGCAGCTTCAAGCGCTTGGAGACCCAGTACTTC
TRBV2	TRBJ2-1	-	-	CASGTGTFGVVYAEQFF	TGTGCCAGCGGAACCGGGACTTTCGGGGTGGTGTACGCTGAGCAGTTCTTC
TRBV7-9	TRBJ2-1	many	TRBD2	CASSLRGLADSQFF	TGTGCCAGCAGCCTCCGGGGACTAGCGGATTCGCAGTTCTTC
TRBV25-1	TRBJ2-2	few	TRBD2	CASSGVAGAGELFF	TGTGCCAGCAGTGGCGTAGCGGGAGCCGGGGAGCTGTTTTTT
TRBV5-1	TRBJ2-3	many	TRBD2	CASSAATSGSGDTQYF	TGCGCCAGCAGCGCCGCGACTAGCGGGAGCGGTGATACGCAGTATTTT
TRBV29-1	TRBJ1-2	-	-	CSVESQNSYGYTF	TGCAGCGTTGAAAGTCAGAACTCTTATGGCTACACCTTC
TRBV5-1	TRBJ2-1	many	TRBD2	CASSRRVAGVVYNEQFF	TGCGCCAGCAGCCGGAGGGTTGCGGGAGTAGTCTACAATGAGCAGTTCTTC
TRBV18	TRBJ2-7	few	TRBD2	CASSPPGRGQYEQYF	TGTGCCAGCTCACCACCTGGGAGGGGCCAATACGAGCAGTACTTC
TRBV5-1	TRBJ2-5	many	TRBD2	CASSRTPGLAESRYF	TGCGCCAGCAGCCGGACCCCGGGACTAGCGGAATCACGTTACTTC
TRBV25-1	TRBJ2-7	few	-	CASSLQGRGEQYF	TGTGCCAGCAGCCTACAGGGCCGCGGCGAGCAGTACTTC
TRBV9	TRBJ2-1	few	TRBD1	CASSVGGAGGESEQFF	TGTGCCAGCAGCGTAGGTGGGGCAGGGGGCGAAAGTGAGCAGTTCTTC
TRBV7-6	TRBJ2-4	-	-	CASSHFILGSLKYIQYF	TGTGCCAGCAGCCATTTTATACTGGGGTCGCTGAAATACATTCAGTACTTC
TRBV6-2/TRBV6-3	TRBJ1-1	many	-	CASSYSAGGLTEAFF	TGTGCCAGCAGTTACTCGGCTGGGGGCTTAACTGAAGCTTTCTTT
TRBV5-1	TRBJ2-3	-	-	CASSKDPAGDTQYF	TGCGCCAGCAGCAAGGACCCGGCAGGTGATACGCAGTATTTT
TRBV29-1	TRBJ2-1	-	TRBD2	CSVEGLRRNNEQFF	TGCAGCGTAGAGGGACTAAGAAGAAACAATGAGCAGTTCTTC
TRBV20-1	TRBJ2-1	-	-	CSARDDRIGLLQSSYNEQFF	TGCAGTGCTAGAGACGACAGGATAGGCCTCCTCCAGAGCTCCTACAATGAGCAGTTCTTC
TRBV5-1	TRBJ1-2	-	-	CASSLPGDYGYTF	TGCGCCAGCAGCTTGCCAGGGGACTATGGCTACACCTTC
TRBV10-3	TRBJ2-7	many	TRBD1	CAILEAGGYEQYF	TGTGCCATACTCGAGGCAGGGGGCTACGAGCAGTACTTC
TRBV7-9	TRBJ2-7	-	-	CASSKGGGYEQYF	TGTGCCAGCAGTAAGGGGGGAGGCTACGAGCAGTACTTC
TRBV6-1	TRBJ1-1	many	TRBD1	CASHPQGAGGYTEAFF	TGTGCCAGCCATCCACAGGGGGCGGGAGGGTACACTGAAGCTTTCTTT
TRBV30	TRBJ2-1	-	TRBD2	CAWRTSGKKQFF	TGTGCCTGGAGAACTAGCGGGAAAAAGCAGTTCTTC
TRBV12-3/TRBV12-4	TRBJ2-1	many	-	CASTWNNEQFF	TGTGCCAGCACTTGGAACAATGAGCAGTTCTTC
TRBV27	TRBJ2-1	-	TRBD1	CASTQGAGSNEQFF	TGTGCCAGCACCCAGGGGGCAGGGTCGAATGAGCAGTTCTTC
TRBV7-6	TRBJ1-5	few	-	CASSPQEAQPQHF	TGTGCCAGCAGCCCGCAGGAAGCGCAGCCCCAGCATTTT